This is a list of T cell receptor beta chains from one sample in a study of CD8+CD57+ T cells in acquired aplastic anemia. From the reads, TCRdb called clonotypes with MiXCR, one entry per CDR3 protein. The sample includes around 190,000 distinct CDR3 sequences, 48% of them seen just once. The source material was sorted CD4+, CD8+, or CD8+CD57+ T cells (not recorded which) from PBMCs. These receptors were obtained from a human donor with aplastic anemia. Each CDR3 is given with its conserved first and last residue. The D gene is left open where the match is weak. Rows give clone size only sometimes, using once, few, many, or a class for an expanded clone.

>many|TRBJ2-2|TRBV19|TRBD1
CASTVGQGFPGELFF
TGTGCCAGTACTGTAGGACAGGGTTTCCCCGGGGAGCTGTTTTTT
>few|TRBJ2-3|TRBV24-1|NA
CATSVGSSTDTQYF
TGTGCCACCAGTGTGGGCTCTAGCACAGATACGCAGTATTTT
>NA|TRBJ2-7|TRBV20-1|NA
CSARGDPRSDTYEQYF
TGCAGTGCTAGGGGAGACCCTCGAAGCGATACCTACGAGCAGTACTTC
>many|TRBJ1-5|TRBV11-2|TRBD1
CASSAGGSNQPQHF
TGTGCCAGCAGCGCAGGGGGGAGCAATCAGCCCCAGCATTTT
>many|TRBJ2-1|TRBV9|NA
CASSVGGSHEQFF
TGTGCCAGCAGCGTAGGAGGTAGCCACGAGCAGTTCTTC
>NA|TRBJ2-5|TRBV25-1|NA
CASSLVWGTQETQYF
TGTGCCAGCAGCTTAGTTTGGGGGACACAAGAGACCCAGTACTTC
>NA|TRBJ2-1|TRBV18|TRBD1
CASSPDRVRNNEQFF
TGTGCCAGCTCACCAGACAGGGTGCGGAACAATGAGCAGTTCTTC
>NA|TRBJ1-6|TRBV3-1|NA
CASSQADSPLHF
TGTGCCAGCAGCCAAGCCGACTCACCCCTCCACTTT
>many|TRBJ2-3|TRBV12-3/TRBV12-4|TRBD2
CASKLAGTDTQYF
TGTGCCAGCAAACTAGCGGGCACAGATACGCAGTATTTT
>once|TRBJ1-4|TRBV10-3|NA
CAISEGRRDEKLFF
TGTGCCATCAGTGAGGGGCGCCGGGATGAAAAACTGTTTTTT
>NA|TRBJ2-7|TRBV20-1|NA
CSVLRDEQYF
TGCAGTGTCCTAAGGGACGAGCAGTACTTC
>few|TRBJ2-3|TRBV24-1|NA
CATSDLPRGGSTDTQYF
TGTGCCACCAGTGACCTCCCTAGGGGGGGTAGCACAGATACGCAGTATTTT
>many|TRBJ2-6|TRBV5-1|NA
CASSSQGSGANVLTF
TGCGCCAGCAGCTCACAGGGTTCTGGGGCCAACGTCCTGACTTTC
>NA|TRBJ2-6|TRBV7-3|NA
CASSFGPGANVLTF
TGTGCCAGCAGCTTCGGGCCTGGGGCCAACGTCCTGACTTTC
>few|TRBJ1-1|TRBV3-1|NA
CASSQDPRGWNTEAFF
TGTGCCAGCAGCCAAGACCCCAGGGGCTGGAACACTGAAGCTTTCTTT
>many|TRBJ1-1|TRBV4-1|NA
CASSQPIMNTEAFF
TGCGCCAGCAGCCAACCAATCATGAACACTGAAGCTTTCTTT
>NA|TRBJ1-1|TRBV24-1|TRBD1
CATSDTKSTGDTEAFF
TGTGCCACCAGTGATACAAAATCGACAGGGGACACTGAAGCTTTCTTT
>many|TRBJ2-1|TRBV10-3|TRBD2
CAISPSGGASYNEQFF
TGTGCCATCAGTCCTAGCGGGGGGGCGTCCTACAATGAGCAGTTCTTC
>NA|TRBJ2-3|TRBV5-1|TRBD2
CASSLVLAGAFSADTQYF
TGCGCCAGCAGCTTGGTACTAGCGGGGGCTTTTTCGGCAGATACGCAGTATTTT
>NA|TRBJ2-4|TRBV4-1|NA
CASSPAGALAKNIQYF
TGCGCCAGCAGCCCCGCAGGAGCCCTAGCCAAAAACATTCAGTACTTC
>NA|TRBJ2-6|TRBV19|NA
CASDSGGAGANVLTF
TGTGCCAGTGATTCTGGGGGCGCTGGGGCCAACGTCCTGACTTTC
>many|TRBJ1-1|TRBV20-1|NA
CSARDGAGLEAFF
TGCAGTGCTAGAGATGGTGCAGGGCTTGAAGCTTTCTTT
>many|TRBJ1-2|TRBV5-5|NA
CASSLGADYGYTF
TGTGCCAGCAGCTTGGGTGCGGACTATGGCTACACCTTC
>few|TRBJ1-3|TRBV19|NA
CASSTPRGSGNTIYF
TGTGCCAGTAGTACCCCCAGGGGCTCTGGAAACACCATATATTTT
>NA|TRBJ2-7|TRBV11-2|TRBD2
CASSPLETSGSYEQYF
TGTGCCAGCAGCCCCCTCGAGACTAGCGGCTCCTACGAGCAGTACTTC
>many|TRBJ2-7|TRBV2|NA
CASSPRGASSYEQYF
TGTGCCAGCAGCCCCCGGGGGGCAAGCTCCTACGAGCAGTACTTC
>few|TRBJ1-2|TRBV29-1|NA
CSVEHLADYGYTF
TGCAGCGTTGAACATCTGGCGGACTATGGCTACACCTTC